This entry concerns a single T cell receptor beta chain. No cognate antigen has been identified for it. No base qualities exist here, and no much larger clone lies one base off it. TCRbeta CDR3 regions were amplified from genomic DNA using the immunoSEQ Assay, a bias-controlled multiplex PCR. The authors' pipeline ran thus. The number of nucleated cells in each sample was estimated by amplification of reference gene primers within the assay. To quantify the absolute abundance of each unique TCRbeta CDR3 rearrangement, sequence reads were collapsed and filtered. For each sample, productive Simpson clonality was calculated as the square root of Simpson's diversity index over productive rearrangements. The table was pulled from immuneACCESS by TCRdb, which kept in-frame rearrangements only. Such tables lose some clones; where checked, under half of the loss comes from unresolved V genes, and the rest has no known cause. V and J calls and clone size are copied from that table; D and trimming were computed from the DNA. The sample data list around 70,000 clones, and roughly 80% of these were observed just once. Together, the top ten hold around 13% of the sample.

In the germline V gene, CDR1 corresponds to SGHAT and CDR2 to FQNNGV. After removal of 2 bases from V and 9 bases from J, the junction retains 11 bases not matched to a gene. The CDR3 spans 15 residues, from the cysteine through the phenylalanine. Of the read, only the CDR3 DNA is kept; its 45 bases are in frame from base 1. This entry is derived from a study of blood T cell repertoires in COVID-19 (TCRdb year 2020). A note on the overall study: Samples covering the acute and convalescent phases of COVID-19 were provided by collaborators in the United States, Italy and Spain. The prospective study material was composed of cDNA or gDNA derived from T cells, B-cell-depleted T cells, or PBMCs. Subjects who had been exposed to COVID-19, were actively infected with it, or had recovered from it provided the deeply sampled blood TCRbeta repertoires that made up the dataset. The repertoires were made available in a free public database intended to serve as a resource for research on the immune response to SARS-CoV-2. The samples were drawn from the first 160 participants of the ongoing ImmuneRACE study and from 1,200 or so subjects provided by 6 global collaborators. A de-identified subject ID, COVID-19 status, age in years and sex were almost always included in the sample metadata. HLA class I and class II types, where available, came from metadata supplied by the sample provider rather than from assay-based typing.

What the study reported, not specific to this receptor: The quantity of clinical and demographic metadata differed by source and by participant and was supplied without curation.

One collaborating source in Seattle enrolled patients during active infection and followed them longitudinally through the course of disease. Each collaborating institution followed its own protocols to collect whole blood in K2EDTA tubes. For TCRbeta analysis, collaborators shipped samples as frozen whole blood, isolated PBMCs, or DNA extracted from either of those sample types. The receptor comes from a man aged 50 or older with COVID-19, enrolled during active disease. The sequence joins TRBV11-2 to TRBJ2-5; TRBD1 agrees with 8 junctional bases. The sample was peripheral blood. The nucleotide sequence is given as TGTGCCAGCAGCTTAAGTCGTCAGGGGGCGGGACCCCAGTACTTC. This sequence encodes CASSLSRQGAGPQYF.